The clone carrying this T cell receptor beta chain came up a few times. Its antigen is not identified. The CDR3 consists of 14 residues. Germline-derived CDR1 and CDR2 are KGHSH and LQKENI. Trimming at V came to 8 bases and at J to 3 bases, leaving 9 bases not matched to a gene. All of the isolated RNA was reverse transcribed, so expressed TCRB transcripts were sequenced. Assay: immunoSEQ multiplex PCR; the TCRdb copy retains only in-frame clones and omits some. The data contain some 270,000 clones, approximately 11% of them seen just once; the ten biggest clones take up more than 0.015%. The data derive from a study of beta chain features in type 1 diabetes. Overall study results and limits: A moderate, significant TCRB CDR3 shortening appeared in type 1 diabetes across four CD4+ subsets.

The J gene is TRBJ1-2, the V gene TRBV18; 7 nucleotides match TRBD1. The source material was naive CD4+ T cells from blood. This TCR was sampled from a man aged 30 to 45 with type 1 diabetes. In DNA, the CDR3 is TGTGCCAGCACTGAATCCGGGACAGACTATGGCTACACCTTC. Its protein is CASTESGTDYGYTF.